Below, one T cell receptor (beta chain) is given with its context. Its antigen is unknown. The trim removed 2 bases at V and 8 bases at J, leaving 6 bases unmatched. This CDR3 has 15 amino acids. Germline V gives CDR1 PRHDT, CDR2 FYEKMQ (reference sequence). TCRdb's table, derived via immunoSEQ multiplex PCR, lists solely in-frame clones and lacks some. This sample has 53,000 or so clones, with approximately 89% found just once. The source of the sample is a study of T cell responses to AZD1222 COVID-19 vaccine. Study-wide results and caveats: White British ancestry dominated among donors, who included more females, and clonal diversity was possibly underestimated. The CD4 TCRs associated with vaccination extended across spike and predominated at 160-218 and 743-854. Spike-specific TCR repertoires showed rising breadth and depth after two AZD1222 doses.

The sequence came from an adult in good health. This sequence joins TRBV13 and TRBJ1-2, with 12 bases matching TRBD1. Sequenced material: peripheral blood, taken on day 0 of MenACWY control vaccination. The CDR3 DNA is TGTGCCAGCAGCTTATGGGGACAGGGGGCGCGGGGCTACACCTTC. Translation gives CASSLWGQGARGYTF.